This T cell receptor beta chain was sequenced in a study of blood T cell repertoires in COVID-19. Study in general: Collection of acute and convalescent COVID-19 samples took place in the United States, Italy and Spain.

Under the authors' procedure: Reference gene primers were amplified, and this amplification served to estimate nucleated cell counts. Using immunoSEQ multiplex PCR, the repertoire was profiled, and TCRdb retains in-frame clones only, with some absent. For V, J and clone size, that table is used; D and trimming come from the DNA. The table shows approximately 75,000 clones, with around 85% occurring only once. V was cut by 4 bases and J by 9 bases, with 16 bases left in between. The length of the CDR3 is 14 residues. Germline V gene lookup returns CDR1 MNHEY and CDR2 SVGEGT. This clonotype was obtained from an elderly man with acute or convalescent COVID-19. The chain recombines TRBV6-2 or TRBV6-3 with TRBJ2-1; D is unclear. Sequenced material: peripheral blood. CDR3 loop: CASSSRVNNGEQFF. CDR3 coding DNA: TGTGCCAGCAGTTCTCGGGTGAACAATGGTGAGCAGTTCTTC.